This TCR beta chain came from a study of shared clonotypes between healthy human individuals. Study outcomes and limitations: In general, naive subsets displayed greater estimated richness than memory subsets did.

Profiling relied on immunoSEQ multiplex PCR, and the TCRdb table lists in-frame clones only, not all of them. The sample yields about 960,000 clones, roughly 72% seen once. V was clipped by 0 bases and J by 0 bases, with 4 bases between them. Germline V gene data show CDR1 as SGHRS and CDR2 as YFSETQ. The CDR3 extends over 15 amino acids. As for this clone: Its antigen is not known. This specimen includes other DNA sequences encoding the same CDR3.

It was into CD45RA+ naive and CD45RA-negative memory subsets that the CD4+ cells were split. Sequencing used memory CD4+ T cells sorted from blood. This sample's subset: CD45RA-negative fraction. This TCR was recovered from a man aged 18 to 35 in good health. The chain uses TRBV5-1 and TRBJ2-6; no clear D. CDR3 protein: CASSLGYSGANVLTF. DNA for the CDR3: TGCGCCAGCAGCTTGGGCTACTCTGGGGCCAACGTCCTGACTTTC. Based on the CDR3 plus reference TRBV5-1 and TRBJ2-6, the full variable domain is KAGVTQTPRYLIKTRGQQVTLSCSPISGHRSVSWYQQTPGQGLQFLFEYFSETQRNKGNFPGRFSGRQFSNSRSEMNVSTLELGDSALYLCASSLGYSGANVLTFGAGSRLTVL.